Listed below are T cell receptor beta chains from one sample, sequenced in a study of beta chain features in type 1 diabetes. The repertoire was sequenced with immunoSEQ multiplex PCR; TCRdb's copy has only in-frame clones and lacks some. Here the sample spans about 360,000 clones, over 10% being singletons. Sequenced input: naive CD4+ T cells from blood. The source is a man between 18 and 29 years old in good health. Both conserved end residues are part of each CDR3. D genes are given only for firm matches. Only some rows state a clone size, as once, few, many or a class for expanded clones.

J gene: TRBJ1-5; clone size: -; D gene: TRBD1; V gene: TRBV28; CDR3 protein: CASSPDRATNQPQHF; CDR3 DNA: TGTGCCAGCAGTCCGGACAGGGCTACCAATCAGCCCCAGCATTTT
J gene: TRBJ1-2; clone size: -; D gene: TRBD1; V gene: TRBV28; CDR3 protein: CASSIPGQGYGYTF; CDR3 DNA: TGTGCCAGCAGTATACCGGGACAGGGGTATGGCTACACCTTC
J gene: TRBJ1-4; clone size: -; D gene: TRBD1; V gene: TRBV2; CDR3 protein: CASGGTGAEKLFF; CDR3 DNA: TGTGCCAGCGGAGGGACAGGGGCGGAAAAACTGTTTTTT
J gene: TRBJ2-1; clone size: few; D gene: TRBD1; V gene: TRBV7-2; CDR3 protein: CASSLVPGGSYNEQFF; CDR3 DNA: TGTGCCAGCAGCTTAGTCCCAGGGGGCTCCTACAATGAGCAGTTCTTC
J gene: TRBJ2-2; clone size: few; D gene: TRBD2; V gene: TRBV30; CDR3 protein: CAWLAGGPGTGELFF; CDR3 DNA: TGTGCCTGGCTAGCGGGAGGGCCCGGCACCGGGGAGCTGTTTTTT
J gene: TRBJ1-2; clone size: -; D gene: TRBD1; V gene: TRBV7-3; CDR3 protein: CASRPTGVLSGYTF; CDR3 DNA: TGTGCCAGCAGGCCGACAGGGGTTTTGAGTGGCTACACCTTC
J gene: TRBJ2-3; clone size: few; D gene: TRBD2; V gene: TRBV7-2; CDR3 protein: CASSPLAGGSTDTQYF; CDR3 DNA: TGTGCCAGCAGCCCGTTAGCGGGAGGGTCGACAGATACGCAGTATTTT
J gene: TRBJ1-2; clone size: -; D gene: -; V gene: TRBV5-1; CDR3 protein: CASSLGGGDGVGYTF; CDR3 DNA: TGCGCCAGCAGCTTGGGTGGAGGGGACGGAGTTGGCTACACCTTC
J gene: TRBJ2-1; clone size: -; D gene: TRBD2; V gene: TRBV7-9; CDR3 protein: CASTVLAGGGNEQFF; CDR3 DNA: TGTGCCAGCACCGTTCTAGCGGGAGGGGGGAATGAGCAGTTCTTC
J gene: TRBJ1-1; clone size: few; D gene: -; V gene: TRBV5-1; CDR3 protein: CASSLGHPNTEAFF; CDR3 DNA: TGCGCCAGCAGCTTGGGACACCCGAACACTGAAGCTTTCTTT
J gene: TRBJ2-3; clone size: few; D gene: -; V gene: TRBV19; CDR3 protein: CASTPGTSTDTQYF; CDR3 DNA: TGTGCCAGTACCCCAGGGACTAGCACAGATACGCAGTATTTT
J gene: TRBJ1-1; clone size: -; D gene: TRBD1; V gene: TRBV6-5; CDR3 protein: CASSYSPRGVNTEAFF; CDR3 DNA: TGTGCCAGCAGTTACTCGCCCAGGGGGGTGAACACTGAAGCTTTCTTT
J gene: TRBJ1-5; clone size: -; D gene: -; V gene: TRBV30; CDR3 protein: CAWGRAGNQPQHF; CDR3 DNA: TGTGCCTGGGGGAGGGCGGGCAATCAGCCCCAGCATTTT
J gene: TRBJ2-5; clone size: -; D gene: TRBD2; V gene: TRBV29-1; CDR3 protein: CSPRLAGGQETQYF; CDR3 DNA: TGCAGCCCGCGTCTAGCGGGAGGGCAAGAGACCCAGTACTTC
J gene: TRBJ2-1; clone size: -; D gene: -; V gene: TRBV9; CDR3 protein: CASSVDQGNEQFF; CDR3 DNA: TGTGCCAGCAGCGTAGACCAGGGGAATGAGCAGTTCTTC
J gene: TRBJ1-2; clone size: few; D gene: -; V gene: TRBV15; CDR3 protein: CATSRDRGRHGYTF; CDR3 DNA: TGTGCCACCAGCAGAGACAGGGGAAGGCATGGCTACACCTTC
J gene: TRBJ2-7; clone size: -; D gene: TRBD1; V gene: TRBV28; CDR3 protein: CASSLGTGSYEQYF; CDR3 DNA: TGTGCCAGCAGTTTAGGGACAGGGTCCTACGAGCAGTACTTC
J gene: TRBJ2-1; clone size: few; D gene: -; V gene: TRBV10-3; CDR3 protein: CAISLANEQFF; CDR3 DNA: TGTGCCATCAGTCTAGCTAATGAGCAGTTCTTC
J gene: TRBJ2-2; clone size: few; D gene: TRBD1; V gene: TRBV28; CDR3 protein: CAAQGVPGELFF; CDR3 DNA: TGTGCTGCACAGGGGGTGCCCGGGGAGCTGTTTTTT
J gene: TRBJ1-5; clone size: once; D gene: -; V gene: TRBV27; CDR3 protein: CASSSGNQPQHF; CDR3 DNA: TGTGCCAGCAGTTCTGGCAATCAGCCCCAGCATTTT
J gene: TRBJ2-1; clone size: few; D gene: TRBD2; V gene: TRBV4-1; CDR3 protein: CASSRPGLAGGTEQFF; CDR3 DNA: TGCGCCAGCAGTCGACCGGGACTAGCGGGGGGGACGGAGCAGTTCTTC
J gene: TRBJ1-4; clone size: -; D gene: TRBD1; V gene: TRBV5-1; CDR3 protein: CASSSHGQGDNEKLFF; CDR3 DNA: TGCGCCAGCAGCTCTCACGGACAGGGGGATAATGAAAAACTGTTTTTT
J gene: TRBJ2-1; clone size: -; D gene: TRBD2; V gene: TRBV7-2; CDR3 protein: CASSFLLSSGRGHEQFF; CDR3 DNA: TGTGCCAGCAGCTTCCTCCTCTCTAGCGGGAGGGGCCATGAGCAGTTCTTC
J gene: TRBJ2-1; clone size: few; D gene: -; V gene: TRBV4-1; CDR3 protein: CASSQDDAAKSYNEQFF; CDR3 DNA: TGCGCCAGCAGCCAAGATGACGCAGCGAAGAGTTACAATGAGCAGTTCTTC
J gene: TRBJ2-6; clone size: few; D gene: -; V gene: TRBV10-3; CDR3 protein: CAISERGSSGANVLTF; CDR3 DNA: TGTGCCATCAGTGAGAGGGGGAGCTCTGGGGCCAACGTCCTGACTTTC
J gene: TRBJ2-7; clone size: -; D gene: -; V gene: TRBV7-2; CDR3 protein: CASSLARTQGPYEQYF; CDR3 DNA: TGTGCCAGCAGCTTAGCGCGAACCCAGGGGCCGTACGAGCAGTACTTC
J gene: TRBJ2-1; clone size: -; D gene: TRBD2; V gene: TRBV11-2; CDR3 protein: CASSLGLADNEQFF; CDR3 DNA: TGTGCCAGCAGCTTAGGACTAGCGGACAATGAGCAGTTCTTC
J gene: TRBJ2-1; clone size: few; D gene: TRBD2; V gene: TRBV28; CDR3 protein: CASSIGTSGGYEQFF; CDR3 DNA: TGTGCCAGCAGTATCGGGACTAGCGGGGGGTATGAGCAGTTCTTC
J gene: TRBJ1-2; clone size: few; D gene: -; V gene: TRBV27; CDR3 protein: CASSLGSGGPDYGYTF; CDR3 DNA: TGTGCCAGCAGTTTAGGAAGCGGGGGCCCGGATTATGGCTACACCTTC
J gene: TRBJ2-3; clone size: -; D gene: -; V gene: TRBV9; CDR3 protein: CASSLRTLTDTQYF; CDR3 DNA: TGTGCCAGCAGCCTGCGGACTTTAACAGATACGCAGTATTTT
J gene: TRBJ2-6; clone size: -; D gene: -; V gene: TRBV18; CDR3 protein: CASSQVMEGSGANVLTF; CDR3 DNA: TGTGCCAGCTCACAAGTGATGGAGGGCTCTGGGGCCAACGTCCTGACTTTC